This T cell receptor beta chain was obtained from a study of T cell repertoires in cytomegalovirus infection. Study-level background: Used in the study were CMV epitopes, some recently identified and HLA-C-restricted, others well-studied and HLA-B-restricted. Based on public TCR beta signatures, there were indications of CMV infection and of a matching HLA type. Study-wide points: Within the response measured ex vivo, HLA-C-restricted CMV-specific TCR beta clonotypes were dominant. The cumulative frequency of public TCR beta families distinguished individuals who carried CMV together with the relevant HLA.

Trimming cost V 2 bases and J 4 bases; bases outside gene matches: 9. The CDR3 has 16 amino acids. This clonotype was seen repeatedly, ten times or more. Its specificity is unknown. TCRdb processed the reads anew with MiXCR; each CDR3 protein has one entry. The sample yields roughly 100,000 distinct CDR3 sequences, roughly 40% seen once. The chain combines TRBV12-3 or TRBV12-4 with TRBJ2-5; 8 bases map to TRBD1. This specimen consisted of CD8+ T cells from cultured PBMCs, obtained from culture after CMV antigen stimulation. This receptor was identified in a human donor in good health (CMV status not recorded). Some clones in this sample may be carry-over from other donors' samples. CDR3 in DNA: TGTGCCAGCAGTTTAAACCCAGCAGGACAGGGAGAGACCCAGTACTTC. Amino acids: CASSLNPAGQGETQYF.